This T cell receptor (beta chain) was recovered during a study of beta chain features in type 1 diabetes. On the study more broadly: Cell yields, gender and age were similar in healthy donors and patients. Regarding the study as a whole: There was no resolution here of whether HLA type influences TCRB rearrangement. TCRB CDR3s were moderately but significantly shorter in Type 1 diabetes patients in all four CD4+ subsets. Insertion counts at VDJ junctions were lower in type 1 diabetes patients, who also showed more deletions there.

Every isolated RNA sample was fully reverse transcribed, so sequencing captured expressed TCRB transcripts. Only in-frame clones appear in the TCRdb table, and some are missing; sequencing was by immunoSEQ multiplex PCR. In the table there are 600,000 to 700,000 clones, around an eighth of which are singletons. With respect to this clone: What it recognizes is unknown.

The source material was naive CD4+ T cells from blood. This receptor was identified in a young man with type 1 diabetes.

CDR3 in DNA: TGCGCCAGCAGCTTGGCCTGGGGCGGATCGAGCAGTGAGCAGTTCTTC. Translation: CASSLAWGGSSSEQFF. The rearrangement uses TRBV5-1 and TRBJ2-1; perhaps TRBD1 as D (5 bases). This CDR3 spans 16 amino acids. Trimming cost V 0 bases and J 9 bases, with 19 bases left between them. CDR1 and CDR2 from the germline V gene are SGHRS and YFSETQ.